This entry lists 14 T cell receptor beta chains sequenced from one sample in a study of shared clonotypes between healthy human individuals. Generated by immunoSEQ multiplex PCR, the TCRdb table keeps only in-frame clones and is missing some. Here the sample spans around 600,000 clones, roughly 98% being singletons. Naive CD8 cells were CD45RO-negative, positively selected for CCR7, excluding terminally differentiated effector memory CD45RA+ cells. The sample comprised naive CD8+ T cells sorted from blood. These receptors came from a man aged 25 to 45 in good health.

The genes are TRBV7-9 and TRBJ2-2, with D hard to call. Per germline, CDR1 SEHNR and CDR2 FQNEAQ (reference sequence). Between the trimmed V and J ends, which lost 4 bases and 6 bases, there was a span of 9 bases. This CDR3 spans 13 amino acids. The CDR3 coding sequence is TGTGCCAGCAGCTCTCCTTTTCCCGGGGAGCTGTTTTTT. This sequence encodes CASSSPFPGELFF.

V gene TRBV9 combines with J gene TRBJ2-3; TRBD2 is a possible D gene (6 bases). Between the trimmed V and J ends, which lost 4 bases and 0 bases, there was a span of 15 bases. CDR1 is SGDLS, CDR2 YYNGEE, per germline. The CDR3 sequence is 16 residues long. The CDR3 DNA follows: TGTGCCAGCAGCTTAAGGGCGGGATATAGCACAGATACGCAGTATTTT. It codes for CASSLRAGYSTDTQYF.

The CDR3 DNA reads TGTGCCAGCACCTCTAACCCGGGACTAGCGGCCTCCTACGAGCAGTACTTC. This sequence encodes CASTSNPGLAASYEQYF. The genes are TRBV2 and TRBJ2-7; TRBD2 aligns across 11 bases. Germline V gives CDR1 SNHLY, CDR2 FYNNEI. This CDR3 is 17 amino acids long. The trim removed 7 bases at V and 0 bases at J, leaving 11 bases unmatched. The full variable domain, rest sourced from reference TRBV2 and TRBJ2-7, is EPEVTQTPSHQVTQMGQEVILRCVPISNHLYFYWYRQILGQKVEFLVSFYNNEISEKSEIFDDQFSVERPDGSNFTLKIRSTKLEDSAMYFCASTSNPGLAASYEQYFGPGTRLTVT.

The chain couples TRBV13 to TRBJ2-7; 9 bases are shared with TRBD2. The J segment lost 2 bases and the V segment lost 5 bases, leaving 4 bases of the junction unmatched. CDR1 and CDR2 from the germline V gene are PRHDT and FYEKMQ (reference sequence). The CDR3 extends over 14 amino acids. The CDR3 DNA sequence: TGTGCCAGCAGCCACGCTAGCGGGGCCTACGAGCAGTACTTC. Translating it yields CASSHASGAYEQYF.

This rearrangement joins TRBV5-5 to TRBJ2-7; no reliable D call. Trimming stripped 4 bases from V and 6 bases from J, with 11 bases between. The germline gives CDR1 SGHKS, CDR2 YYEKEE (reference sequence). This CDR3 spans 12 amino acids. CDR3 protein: CASSLLGSEQYF. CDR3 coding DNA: TGTGCCAGCAGCCTGCTGGGTAGCGAGCAGTACTTC.

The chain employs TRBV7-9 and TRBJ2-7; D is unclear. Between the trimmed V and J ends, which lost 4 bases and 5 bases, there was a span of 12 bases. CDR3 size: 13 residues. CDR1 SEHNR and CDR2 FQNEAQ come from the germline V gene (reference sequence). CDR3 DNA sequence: TGTGCCAGCAGCTACCCGACGTCCCACGAGCAGTACTTC. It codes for CASSYPTSHEQYF.

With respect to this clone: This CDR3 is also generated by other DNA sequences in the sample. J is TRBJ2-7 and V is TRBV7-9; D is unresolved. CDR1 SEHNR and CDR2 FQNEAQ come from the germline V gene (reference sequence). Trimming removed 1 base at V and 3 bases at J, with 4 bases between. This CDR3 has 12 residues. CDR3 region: CASSLGSYEQYF. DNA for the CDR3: TGTGCCAGCAGCTTAGGCAGCTACGAGCAGTACTTC.

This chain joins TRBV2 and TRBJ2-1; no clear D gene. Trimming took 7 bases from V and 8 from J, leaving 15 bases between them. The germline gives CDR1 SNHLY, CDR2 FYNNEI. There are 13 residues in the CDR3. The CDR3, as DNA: TGTGCCAGCAACTCTGAAGGGAAGTATGAGCAGTTCTTC. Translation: CASNSEGKYEQFF.

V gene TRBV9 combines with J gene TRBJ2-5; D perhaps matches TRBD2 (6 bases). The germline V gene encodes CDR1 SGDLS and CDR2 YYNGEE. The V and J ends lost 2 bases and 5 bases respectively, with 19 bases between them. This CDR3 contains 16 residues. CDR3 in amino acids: CASSVGSSAQGETQYF. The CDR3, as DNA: TGTGCCAGCAGCGTGGGGTCTAGCGCCCAAGGGGAGACCCAGTACTTC.

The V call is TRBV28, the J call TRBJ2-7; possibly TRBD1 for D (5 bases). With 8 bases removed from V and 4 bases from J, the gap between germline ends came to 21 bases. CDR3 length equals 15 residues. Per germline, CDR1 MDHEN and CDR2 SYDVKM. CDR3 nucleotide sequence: TGTGCCAGCGATACGGACCAGGGATCTCTTTACGAGCAGTACTTC. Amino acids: CASDTDQGSLYEQYF.

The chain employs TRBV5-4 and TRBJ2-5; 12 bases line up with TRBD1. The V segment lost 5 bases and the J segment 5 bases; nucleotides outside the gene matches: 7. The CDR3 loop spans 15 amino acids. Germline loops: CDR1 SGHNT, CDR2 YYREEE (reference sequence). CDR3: CASRPGQGALETQYF. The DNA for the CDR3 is TGTGCCAGCAGGCCGGGACAGGGGGCGCTTGAGACCCAGTACTTC.

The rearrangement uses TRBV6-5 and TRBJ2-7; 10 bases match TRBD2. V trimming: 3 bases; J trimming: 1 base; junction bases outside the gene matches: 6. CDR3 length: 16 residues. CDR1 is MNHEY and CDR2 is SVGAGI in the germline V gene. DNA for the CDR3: TGTGCCAGCAGTTATAGTCTAGCGGGAGCGTCCTACGAGCAGTACTTC. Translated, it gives CASSYSLAGASYEQYF.

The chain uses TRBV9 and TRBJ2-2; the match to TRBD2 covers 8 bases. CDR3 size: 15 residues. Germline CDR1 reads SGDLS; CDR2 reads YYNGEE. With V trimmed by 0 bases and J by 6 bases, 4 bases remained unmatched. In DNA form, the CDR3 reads TGTGCCAGCAGCGTAGGGGGACTAGGATCCGGGGAGCTGTTTTTT. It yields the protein CASSVGGLGSGELFF.

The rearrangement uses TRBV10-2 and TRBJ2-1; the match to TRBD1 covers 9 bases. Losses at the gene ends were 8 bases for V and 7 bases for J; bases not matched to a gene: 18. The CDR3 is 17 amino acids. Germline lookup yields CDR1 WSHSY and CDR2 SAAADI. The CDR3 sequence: CASEWGFWDRERNEQFF. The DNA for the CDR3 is TGCGCCAGCGAGTGGGGGTTTTGGGACAGGGAAAGAAATGAGCAGTTCTTC.